A single sample is the source of the 5 T cell receptor beta chains below, sequenced in a study of shared clonotypes between healthy human individuals. The table came from immunoSEQ multiplex PCR; TCRdb's copy has only in-frame clones and leaves some out. This sample carries 1.4 million or so clones, around 98.5% of them seen once, and the ten largest clones take about 0.4%. Sequenced: naive CD4+ T cells sorted from blood. Subset meaning: CD45RA+ positively selected. These receptors were obtained from a man younger than 45 in good health.

The chain carries TRBV19 and TRBJ1-4, with D perhaps TRBD1 (5 bases). Germline CDR1 LNHDA, CDR2 SQIVND (reference sequence). There are 14 residues in the CDR3. Deletions cut 7 bases from V and 1 base from J, with 10 bases between. The CDR3 sequence is CASNRGGTNEKLFF. The CDR3 coding sequence is TGTGCCAGTAATAGGGGTGGAACTAATGAAAAACTGTTTTTT.

The genes are TRBV28 and TRBJ2-5, with 9 bases identical to TRBD2. Germline lookup yields CDR1 MDHEN and CDR2 SYDVKM. This CDR3 is 12 amino acids long. V lost 6 bases, J lost 5 bases, and 1 base stayed unmatched. The CDR3 DNA is TGTGCCAGCAGAAGCGGGAGGGAGACCCAGTACTTC. It yields the protein CASRSGRETQYF.

V and J are TRBV5-1 and TRBJ1-4; the D gene is possibly TRBD1 (5 bases). V dropped 4 bases and J dropped 3 bases, with 10 bases sitting between them. CDR3 length: 14 residues. The V gene's germline CDR1 is SGHRS and CDR2 YFSETQ. CDR3 region: CASSPGRSNEKLFF. The CDR3 nucleotides are TGCGCCAGCAGCCCGGGACGGTCTAATGAAAAACTGTTTTTT.

The rearrangement uses TRBV4-2 and TRBJ1-5; D may be TRBD1 (5 bases). This CDR3 region has 17 residues. Germline V gives CDR1 LGHNA, CDR2 YNFKEQ. Trimming left V 0 bases short and J 8 bases short, with 20 bases between. CDR3 sequence reads: CASSQDLEGTKVEPQHF. CDR3 nucleotides: TGTGCCAGCAGCCAAGATTTGGAAGGGACTAAAGTGGAGCCCCAGCATTTT.

This clone was counted once. CDR3 DNA sequence: TGTGCCAGCTCACCGGGCAGGGTCCACACAGATACGCAGTATTTT. It specifies CASSPGRVHTDTQYF. This chain links TRBV18 with TRBJ2-3, with D possibly matching TRBD1 (5 bases). The CDR3 totals 15 residues. The germline CDR1 and CDR2 sequences are KGHSH and LQKENI. V lost 3 bases to trimming and J lost 2 bases, with 12 bases between them.